This T cell receptor (beta chain) was captured in a study of beta chain features in type 1 diabetes. General study findings and limits: TCRB CDR3s were moderately but significantly shorter in Type 1 diabetes patients in all four CD4+ subsets. PCR might favor shorter templates, equally in patients and controls. Sequencing of cDNA might inflate the share of cells that strongly express TCR. Patients with type 1 diabetes carried fewer insertions and had more deletions at their VDJ junctions.

Comments on this clone: Its matching antigen is unknown.

CDR3 length: 15 amino acids. V shed 2 bases and J 1 base; nucleotides not matched to a gene: 0. Germline lookup yields CDR1 LNHNV and CDR2 YYDKDF (reference sequence). The whole isolated RNA underwent reverse transcription, so sequencing captured expressed TCRB transcripts. An average roughly 3.5 million reads came from naive, central memory and regulatory T cell samples. Here immunoSEQ multiplex PCR was the method, and the copy in TCRdb shows in-frame clones only, minus some. Counted here are hundreds of thousands of clones, 11% to 15% occurring once; the ten biggest clones make up nearly 0.04%. The sample taken for sequencing was naive CD4+ T cells from blood. The clonotype originates from a man in his late teens or twenties with type 1 diabetes. This chain joins TRBV15 and TRBJ2-3, with 10 bases identical to TRBD2. CDR3 DNA: TGTGCCACCAGCAGACTAGCGGGGGGCACAGATACGCAGTATTTT. It specifies CATSRLAGGTDTQYF.